A selection of T cell receptor beta chains follows, all from one sample in a study of identical twins. One entry per CDR3 protein results from TCRdb running MiXCR on the 5' RACE reads. The sample yields around 480,000 distinct CDR3 sequences, 13% to 15% seen once. These data were also reused for a study on yellow fever vaccine responses in identical twins.

The specimen sequenced was CD4+ T cells sorted from blood. The receptor source for this set is a woman aged 18-29 years in good health. Both conserved end residues are part of each CDR3. Size values are once, few and many counts, or a class for expanded clones, and some rows have none.

size,V,J,CDR3
few,TRBV29-1,TRBJ2-3,CSAARGTSATDTQYF
few,TRBV5-1,TRBJ1-4,CASSLTGAEGEKLFF
-,TRBV2,TRBJ2-7,CASSDWPGNYEQYF
-,TRBV29-1,TRBJ1-5,CSATGGPNQPQHF
-,TRBV20-1,TRBJ2-7,CCARQPGTSGTTYEQYF
-,TRBV7-9,TRBJ2-5,CASSLGTYEAQETQYF
few,TRBV20-1,TRBJ2-1,CSAIRDYKPGYEQFF
-,TRBV29-1,TRBJ2-3,CSVLAGGTDTQYF
-,TRBV12-3/TRBV12-4,TRBJ1-5,CSSSRGQGSYQPQHF
-,TRBV12-3/TRBV12-4,TRBJ1-1,CASSPSRDSVMNTEAFF
few,TRBV4-2,TRBJ2-1,CASSGKRGGSYNEQFF
-,TRBV6-1,TRBJ1-5,CASMKRFESNQPQHF
few,TRBV5-5,TRBJ2-7,CASSFGQLSAEQYF
-,TRBV2,TRBJ2-2,CASSGLVIGELFF
-,TRBV7-6,TRBJ2-7,CASSPALAYEQYF
many,TRBV20-1,TRBJ2-3,CSAGPSDTQYF
-,TRBV9,TRBJ2-4,CASSVQSGDIQYF
few,TRBV12-3/TRBV12-4,TRBJ2-3,CASSPLLAGGPADTQYF
-,TRBV7-8,TRBJ2-1,CASSSRDLDNEQFF
-,TRBV3-1,TRBJ2-5,CASSPQAQRSQYF
many,TRBV7-2,TRBJ2-7,CASSLPSSYEQYF
few,TRBV6-5,TRBJ1-2,CASSYGSINRGYTF
many,TRBV5-1,TRBJ2-1,CASRSGSRIEQFF
-,TRBV20-1,TRBJ2-1,CSAVRTLGNEQFF
few,TRBV18,TRBJ1-1,CASSRQGINMNTEAFF
few,TRBV10-3,TRBJ1-5,CAISSPNQPQHF
few,TRBV25-1,TRBJ2-3,CASSEGLPPGTDTQYF
once,TRBV7-4,TRBJ2-6,CACSLKGSQGGSGANVLTF
-,TRBV11-2,TRBJ2-1,CASSLMISSGGSYNEQFF
few,TRBV6-1,TRBJ2-2,CASRRPGQGANTGELFF
-,TRBV7-2,TRBJ2-3,CATSQTLADTQYF
few,TRBV6-1,TRBJ2-3,CATAWRGPTDTQYF
many,TRBV29-1,TRBJ2-1,CSAQTGNVGNEQFF
-,TRBV23-1,TRBJ2-1,CASREAPNPGGAAGGSYNEQFF
-,TRBV5-1,TRBJ1-2,CASSKRDSYNYGYTF
many,TRBV19,TRBJ2-1,CASSISPRRNEQFF
-,TRBV11-2,TRBJ2-3,CASSLDDRGSQYF
-,TRBV27,TRBJ1-5,CASSLSQGNQPQHF
-,TRBV7-6,TRBJ2-2,CASSFGEPGGELFF
-,TRBV29-1,TRBJ2-1,CSVVTPGQGHNEQFF
-,TRBV6-1,TRBJ2-3,CASSQGAWGTDTQYF
-,TRBV7-2,TRBJ1-2,CASRGGARDGYTF
few,TRBV3-1,TRBJ2-7,CASRLSGSYEQYF
-,TRBV7-3,TRBJ1-1,CASSLLPNTEAFF
many,TRBV12-3/TRBV12-4,TRBJ2-5,CASSLASGMRETQYF